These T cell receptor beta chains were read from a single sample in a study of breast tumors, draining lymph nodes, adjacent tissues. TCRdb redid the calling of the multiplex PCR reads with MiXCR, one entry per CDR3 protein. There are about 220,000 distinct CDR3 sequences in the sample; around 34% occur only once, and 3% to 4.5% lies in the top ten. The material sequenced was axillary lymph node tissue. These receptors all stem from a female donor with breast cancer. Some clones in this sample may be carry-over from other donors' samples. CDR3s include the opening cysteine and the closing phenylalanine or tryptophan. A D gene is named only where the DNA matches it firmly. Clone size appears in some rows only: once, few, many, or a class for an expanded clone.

CDR3 protein: CASSPIDRSYEQYF
CDR3 DNA: TGTGCCAGCTCACCAATTGACAGATCCTACGAGCAGTACTTC
J gene: TRBJ2-7
D gene: NA
clone size: NA
V gene: TRBV18

CDR3 protein: CASRPLAVGELFF
CDR3 DNA: TGTGCCAGCAGACCACTAGCAGTCGGGGAGCTGTTTTTT
J gene: TRBJ2-2
D gene: NA
clone size: many
V gene: TRBV6-6

CDR3 protein: CASSLDGPGHEQFF
CDR3 DNA: TGTGCCAGCAGCTTAGACGGACCTGGGCATGAGCAGTTCTTC
J gene: TRBJ2-1
D gene: NA
clone size: NA
V gene: TRBV7-9

CDR3 protein: CSAEDRRTGTLGLFF
CDR3 DNA: TGCAGTGCTGAGGACAGGAGGACAGGGACCTTAGGACTGTTTTTT
J gene: TRBJ1-4
D gene: TRBD1
clone size: NA
V gene: TRBV20-1

CDR3 protein: CSAGQVNTEAFF
CDR3 DNA: TGCAGCGCGGGACAGGTGAACACTGAAGCTTTCTTT
J gene: TRBJ1-1
D gene: TRBD1
clone size: few
V gene: TRBV29-1

CDR3 protein: CAISDPERQGAIWSYEQYF
CDR3 DNA: TGTGCCATCAGTGACCCCGAGCGACAGGGGGCGATTTGGTCCTACGAGCAGTACTTC
J gene: TRBJ2-7
D gene: TRBD1
clone size: NA
V gene: TRBV10-3

CDR3 protein: CASRGLGPAGELFF
CDR3 DNA: TGTGCCAGCCGGGGGCTTGGGCCGGCCGGGGAGCTGTTTTTT
J gene: TRBJ2-2
D gene: NA
clone size: many
V gene: TRBV7-3

CDR3 protein: CSAEDVQSSYNSPLHF
CDR3 DNA: TGCAGTGCTGAAGACGTACAGAGCTCCTATAATTCACCCCTCCACTTT
J gene: TRBJ1-6
D gene: NA
clone size: many
V gene: TRBV20-1

CDR3 protein: CASSLWEGAGNTGELFF
CDR3 DNA: TGTGCCAGCAGCTTATGGGAAGGGGCGGGAAACACCGGGGAGCTGTTTTTT
J gene: TRBJ2-2
D gene: NA
clone size: NA
V gene: TRBV7-2

CDR3 protein: CASKLLAGGESYNEQFF
CDR3 DNA: TGTGCCAGCAAATTACTAGCGGGAGGGGAGTCCTACAATGAGCAGTTCTTC
J gene: TRBJ2-1
D gene: TRBD2
clone size: once
V gene: TRBV7-6

CDR3 protein: CASSSSGQPQHF
CDR3 DNA: TGTGCCAGCAGCTCCTCGGGTCAGCCCCAGCATTTT
J gene: TRBJ1-5
D gene: NA
clone size: NA
V gene: TRBV3-1

CDR3 protein: CSASQLAGRYADTQYF
CDR3 DNA: TGCAGTGCTAGCCAACTAGCGGGGCGGTATGCAGATACGCAGTATTTT
J gene: TRBJ2-3
D gene: TRBD2
clone size: many
V gene: TRBV20-1

CDR3 protein: CASYRADKGYYGYTF
CDR3 DNA: TGTGCCAGCTACCGGGCAGACAAAGGATACTATGGCTACACCTTC
J gene: TRBJ1-2
D gene: NA
clone size: many
V gene: TRBV6-1

CDR3 protein: CSVVYQRGGTNEQFF
CDR3 DNA: TGCAGCGTCGTATACCAGCGGGGGGGCACGAATGAGCAGTTCTTC
J gene: TRBJ2-1
D gene: TRBD2
clone size: many
V gene: TRBV29-1

CDR3 protein: CSARTGQETQYF
CDR3 DNA: TGCAGTGCTAGGACCGGGCAAGAGACCCAGTACTTC
J gene: TRBJ2-5
D gene: NA
clone size: NA
V gene: TRBV20-1

CDR3 protein: CATSGRASTDTQYF
CDR3 DNA: TGTGCCACCAGTGGTAGGGCTAGCACAGATACGCAGTATTTT
J gene: TRBJ2-3
D gene: NA
clone size: many
V gene: TRBV24-1